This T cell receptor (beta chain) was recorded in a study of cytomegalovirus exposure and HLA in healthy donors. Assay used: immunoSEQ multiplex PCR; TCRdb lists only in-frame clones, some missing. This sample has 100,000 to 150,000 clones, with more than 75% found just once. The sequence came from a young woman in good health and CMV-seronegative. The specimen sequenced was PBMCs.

The CDR3 protein is CASSFPGLGSNEQFF. The CDR3 nucleotides are TGTGCCAGCAGTTTCCCGGGACTAGGGTCCAATGAGCAGTTCTTC. The chain combines TRBV5-4 with TRBJ2-1, with 8 positions matching TRBD2. Germline V lookup: CDR1 SGHNT, CDR2 YYREEE (reference sequence). V lost 5 bases and J lost 6; bases outside the gene matches: 10. This CDR3 spans 15 amino acids.